A selection of T cell receptor beta chains follows, all from one sample in a study of blood T cell repertoires in COVID-19. TCRdb keeps only in-frame clones here, not all; method: immunoSEQ multiplex PCR. The sample contains around 97,000 clones, 75% to 90% of which appear only once. Sequencing was carried out using peripheral blood. The receptors were sampled from a human donor in a cohort sampled during active or convalescent COVID-19. The CDR3 runs from the conserved cysteine through the conserved F or W.

>TRBJ1-5|TRBV19
CASSIGGHSRDSNQPQHF
>TRBJ1-5|TRBV6-5
CASKSSNQPQHF
>TRBJ1-1|TRBV9
CASSVVGGDYTEAFF
>TRBJ2-1|TRBV19
CASTTGGWRKSYNEQFF
>TRBJ2-1|TRBV28
CASTPGGNEQFF
>TRBJ2-3|TRBV14
CASSQDVSGGAKDTQYF
>TRBJ2-3|TRBV19
CASNSGTDTQYF
>TRBJ2-2|TRBV18
CASSSGGSGELFF
>TRBJ2-7|TRBV5-5
CASSLVAGGPPGFSYEQYF
>TRBJ1-1|TRBV7-9
CASSSGWTEAFF
>TRBJ1-3|TRBV19
CASKDRDRVRGNTIYF
>TRBJ1-1|TRBV10-1
CASSDRVNTEAFF
>TRBJ2-7|TRBV5-5
CASSPEAETLVSYEQYF
>TRBJ2-5|TRBV27
CASSPQPGGFQETQYF
>TRBJ2-5|TRBV5-1
CASSWAGTTQETQYF
>TRBJ1-3|TRBV19
CASNSPGQGRRNTIYF
>TRBJ2-1|TRBV27
CASRALPVGTGAEQFF
>TRBJ2-7|TRBV28
CASSINYEQYF
>TRBJ1-1|TRBV15
CATSRDMFRAPLNTEAFF
>TRBJ2-1|TRBV19
CASSRTGRGQSYEQFF
>TRBJ1-6|TRBV6-5
CASSMYRGGDSPLHF
>TRBJ1-2|TRBV19
CASSIGSGGNYGYTF
>TRBJ1-6|TRBV7-2
CASSSQGVGSPLHF
>TRBJ1-1|TRBV5-6
CASSRGNTEAFF
>TRBJ1-5|TRBV27
CASSLVAGNQPQHF
>TRBJ1-5|TRBV19
CASGGGMEQPQHF
>TRBJ2-2|TRBV9
CASSERGGNTGELFF
>TRBJ2-5|TRBV19
CASSPRLAGGHQETQYF
>TRBJ2-3|TRBV2
CASSEGGWGQSTDTQYF
>TRBJ1-2|TRBV4-2
CASSQDSRNRDRGGYTF
>TRBJ2-1|TRBV3-1/TRBV3-2
CASSQAYGLSSEQFF
>TRBJ1-2|TRBV27
CASSHEDRGNLYGYTF
>TRBJ1-2|TRBV11-2
CASSLGGLEGTAGYTF
>TRBJ2-2|TRBV3-1/TRBV3-2
CASSPQGGTGELFF
>TRBJ2-1|TRBV24-1
CATSRPDRNNEQFF
>TRBJ1-5|TRBV19
CATGGMGNQPQHF
>TRBJ1-6|TRBV10-2
CASRVTGDNSPLHF
>TRBJ2-5|TRBV10-3
CAISATDREGETQYF
>TRBJ2-5|TRBV4-3
CASSQSWEGETQYF
>TRBJ2-7|TRBV5-8
CASSLFGEQYF
>TRBJ2-1|TRBV5-1
CASSLGRGGVNGLFF
>TRBJ1-5|TRBV2
CASSLQGAGQPQHF
>TRBJ1-4|TRBV29-1
CSVAIQGNEKLFF
>TRBJ2-2|TRBV14
CASSPSPFNTGELFF
>TRBJ2-7|TRBV24-1
CATSERDSSYEQYF
>TRBJ1-5|TRBV3-1/TRBV3-2
CASSRGHNQPQHF
>TRBJ1-2|TRBV7-2
CASSFPGQGALGYTF
>TRBJ1-4|TRBV11-2
CASSLEGGNEKLFF
>TRBJ2-7|TRBV10-1
CASTDRIYEQYF
>TRBJ1-3|TRBV19
CASSTRTGGGNTIYF
>TRBJ2-3|TRBV25-1
CASSETGGYTDTQYF
>TRBJ2-6|TRBV9
CASSVGGAGANVLTF
>TRBJ1-3|TRBV9
CASSVGTRGYGNTIYF